The present entry profiles one T cell receptor beta chain with its context. The CDR3 loop spans 11 amino acids. From germline, CDR1 is LNHDA and CDR2 SQIVND (reference sequence). The V end was cut by 4 bases, the J end by 4 bases, with 4 bases between. These data are taken from a study of blood T cell repertoires in COVID-19. At the level of the study: Sites in the United States, Italy and Spain provided acute and convalescent COVID-19 samples. Sources were T cells, B-cell-depleted T cells, or PBMCs; the material itself was cDNA or gDNA.

Original processing notes: Quantification of nucleated cells was approximated via reference gene primer amplification. Sequenced by immunoSEQ multiplex PCR; TCRdb stores in-frame clones only, minus some. V and J calls and clone size come straight from that table; D and trimming were deduced from the DNA. The sample has about 86,000 clones; approximately 80% are singletons. The chain joins TRBV19 to TRBJ1-2; D unresolved. The source of this sequence is a woman older than 75 with active or convalescent COVID-19. Sequencing input: peripheral blood. The CDR3 coding sequence is TGTGCCAGTAGTACCCTCTATGGCTACACCTTC. The encoded protein is CASSTLYGYTF.